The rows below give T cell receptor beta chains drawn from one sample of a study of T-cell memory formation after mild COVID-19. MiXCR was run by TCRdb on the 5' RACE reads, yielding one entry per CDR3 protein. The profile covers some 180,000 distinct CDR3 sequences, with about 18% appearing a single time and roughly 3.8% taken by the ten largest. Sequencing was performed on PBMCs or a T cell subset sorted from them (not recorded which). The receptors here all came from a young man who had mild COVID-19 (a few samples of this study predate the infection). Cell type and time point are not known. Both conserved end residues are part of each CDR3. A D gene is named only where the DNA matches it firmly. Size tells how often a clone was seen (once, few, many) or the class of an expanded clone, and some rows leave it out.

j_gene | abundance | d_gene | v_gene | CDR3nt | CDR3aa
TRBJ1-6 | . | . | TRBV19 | TGTGCCAGTAGTATGCGGCAGGCACAGGGATTGTATCCTTCACCCCTCCACTTT | CASSMRQAQGLYPSPLHF
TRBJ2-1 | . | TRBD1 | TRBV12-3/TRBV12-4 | TGTGCCAGCAGTTTAAAGGTACTCGGACAGGGCGGCAATGAGCAGTTCTTC | CASSLKVLGQGGNEQFF
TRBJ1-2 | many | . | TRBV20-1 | TGCAGTGCTAGAGCCCCCAACGGGGAAGGCGGCTACACCTTC | CSARAPNGEGGYTF
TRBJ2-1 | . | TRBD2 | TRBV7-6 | TGTGCCAGCAGCTTAGCGATCGGGCTAGCGGGGGGCCGGTCTCCTGAGCAGTTCTTC | CASSLAIGLAGGRSPEQFF
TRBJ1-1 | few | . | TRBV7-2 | TGTGCCAGCAGCTTCTCGACAGCTTTCACTGAAGCTTTCTTT | CASSFSTAFTEAFF
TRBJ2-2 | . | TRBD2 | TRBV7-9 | TGTGCCAGCGCCAGGGCTAGCGGAAACACCGGGGAGCTGTTTTTT | CASARASGNTGELFF
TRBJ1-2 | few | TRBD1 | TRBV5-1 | TGCGCCAGCAGCGAAGGGACAGGGGGCCTCTATGGCTACACCTTC | CASSEGTGGLYGYTF
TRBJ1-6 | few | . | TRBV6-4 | TGTGCCAGCAGTAGAGACAGAGATTCACCCCTCCACTTT | CASSRDRDSPLHF
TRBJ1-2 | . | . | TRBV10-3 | TGTGCCATCAGTGATTTGCAGGGGTCTAACTATGGCTACACCTTC | CAISDLQGSNYGYTF
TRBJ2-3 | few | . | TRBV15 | TGTGCCACCAGCGCCGGGACCTACTACACAGATACGCAGTATTTT | CATSAGTYYTDTQYF
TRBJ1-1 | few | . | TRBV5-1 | TGCGCCAGCACTCCCCCACGGCCAGGGCAAACTGAAGCTTTCTTT | CASTPPRPGQTEAFF
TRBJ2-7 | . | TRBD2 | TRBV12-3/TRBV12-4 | TGTTCCAGCACCAGAGGACTAGCCTACGAGCAGTACTTC | CSSTRGLAYEQYF
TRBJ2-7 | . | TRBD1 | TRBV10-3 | TGTGCCATCAGGGCCCCCGGGACAGGGTCGGTCGAGCAGTACTTC | CAIRAPGTGSVEQYF
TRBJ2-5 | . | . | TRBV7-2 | TGTGCCAGCAGCTTCATGGGGCACCAAGAGACCCAGTACTTC | CASSFMGHQETQYF
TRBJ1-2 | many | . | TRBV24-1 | TGTGCCACCAGTGATGCTCACTATGGCTACACCTTC | CATSDAHYGYTF